What follows describes a single T cell receptor beta chain. Its specificity is not known. These data are taken from a study of high-grade serous ovarian cancer treatment subgroups. Overall study findings and caveats: Tumors within one patient showed repertoire similarity of about 0.095 to 0.85.

Profiled with immunoSEQ multiplex PCR; TCRdb holds only in-frame clones, not every one. The table includes around 37,000 clones, 79% detected once. Tumor samples were taken before definitive surgery or chemotherapy. The CDR3 is 14 residues long. The germline V gene encodes CDR1 MNHNY and CDR2 SVGAGI (reference sequence). Between the trimmed V and J ends, which lost 6 bases and 2 bases, there was a span of 13 bases. The origin of this receptor is a human donor with high-grade serous ovarian cancer. V usage is TRBV6-6 and J usage is TRBJ1-1; D is unresolved. Material: tumor tissue. CDR3 coding DNA: TGTGCCAGCAGCCGCAAGACTGATAACACTGAAGCTTTCTTT. Its protein product is CASSRKTDNTEAFF.